This TCR beta chain is drawn from a study of T cell responses to AZD1222 COVID-19 vaccine. Study-wide results and caveats: Most donors were white British, females outnumbered males, and clonal diversity was possibly underestimated. Spike was spanned by vaccine-associated CD4 TCRs, which were dominant at 160-218 and 743-854.

This CDR3 contains 15 residues. V shed 5 bases and J shed 4 bases, with 17 bases lying between them. The germline V gene has CDR1 MNHEY and CDR2 SVGAGI. Sequencing was performed with immunoSEQ multiplex PCR; in TCRdb, only in-frame clones are kept and a portion is missing. The sample lists about 110,000 clones, around 90% seen once, with about 1.6% in the top ten. Note on this clone: The antigen is undetermined.

Sequenced material: peripheral blood, taken on day 0 of AZD1222 vaccination. The chain uses TRBV6-5 and TRBJ1-2, with TRBD1 as a possible D gene (6 bases). The sequence derives from an adult in good health. CDR3: CASSNLRGRIYGYTF. DNA for the CDR3: TGTGCCAGCAGTAACCTGCGGGGGCGCATCTATGGCTACACCTTC.